The clone carrying this TCR beta chain has just a few counts. Antigen unknown. A minimum of 7 million PBMCs was isolated per sample. The source of the sample is a study of blood T cells in healthy people across ages. Overall study findings and caveats: Roughly linear age-related decline in beta diversity appeared, significant by age 40. Naive T cell percentage by flow cytometry tracked strongly with beta diversity.

Primed by a sample-barcoded 5' primer and a J-beta primer mix, a second PCR proceeded for about 6 to 11 cycles. Unique molecular identifiers of 12 random nucleotides labeled each cDNA. Each CDR3 protein gets one entry after TCRdb re-called the 5' RACE reads with MiXCR. The repertoire includes about 1.6 million distinct CDR3 sequences, approximately 32% of them detected once, and around 11% sits in the top ten. CDR1 MNHEY and CDR2 SVGAGI come from the germline V gene. The CDR3 runs 18 residues. Source material: blood. This receptor was identified in a woman aged 25 to 39 in good health. V is TRBV6-5 and J is TRBJ2-4; 7 bases fit TRBD2. The J call is doubtful: the DNA matches TRBJ2-7 better. CDR3 in amino acids: CASSYSTSGTFGLDEQYF. Here the CDR3 DNA reads TGTGCCAGCAGTTACTCGACCAGCGGGACTTTCGGGCTCGACGAGCAGTACTTC.